Listed here are 29 T cell receptor beta chains from one sample, sequenced in a study of cytomegalovirus exposure and HLA in healthy donors. The PCR had 60 Vbeta and 13 Jbeta primers. Clones were read by immunoSEQ multiplex PCR, and TCRdb kept only the in-frame ones, dropping some. The sample carries some 77,000 clones, around 79% recorded once. The sample taken for sequencing was PBMCs. Every receptor here comes from a man younger than 45 in good health and CMV-seronegative.

This clone was found once. V and J are TRBV7-2 and TRBJ2-5; 11 positions match TRBD2. J gave up 5 bases and V 5 bases, and 7 bases lay outside the gene matches. CDR1 SGHTA and CDR2 FQGNSA come from the germline V gene. The CDR3 covers 15 residues. CDR3 nucleotide sequence: TGTGCCAGCAGCGCACTAGCGGGAGTAACCGAGACCCAGTACTTC. Translated, it gives CASSALAGVTETQYF.

This rearrangement joins TRBV5-4 to TRBJ1-2; D perhaps matches TRBD1 (6 bases). Germline V CDR1 and CDR2: SGHNT, YYREEE (reference sequence). The germline V and J ends were trimmed by 6 bases and 6 bases, with 15 bases remaining between them. The length of the CDR3 is 13 residues. The CDR3 loop is CASTDSGAHGYTF. The CDR3 DNA follows: TGTGCCAGCACCGATTCAGGGGCGCATGGCTACACCTTC.

V is TRBV7-9 and J is TRBJ2-3; weak D call: TRBD1 (6 bases). CDR1 SEHNR and CDR2 FQNEAQ come from the germline V gene (reference sequence). The CDR3 totals 13 residues. Deletions cut 5 bases from V and 8 bases from J, with 14 bases between. The CDR3 sequence: CASSPGQPGTQYF. CDR3 bases: TGTGCCAGCAGCCCCGGACAGCCAGGTACGCAGTATTTT.

This clone came up once. The J gene is TRBJ2-5, the V gene TRBV28, with TRBD1 matching over 8 bases. The germline gives CDR1 MDHEN, CDR2 SYDVKM. After removal of 3 bases from V and 2 bases from J, the junction contained 2 bases not matched to a gene. The CDR3 sequence is 14 residues long. DNA for the CDR3: TGTGCCAGCAGTTTCAGGGGGCGACAAGAGACCCAGTACTTC. Translation gives CASSFRGRQETQYF.

V and J are TRBV11-2 and TRBJ2-1; possibly TRBD2 for D (5 bases). The V end lost 5 bases, the J end lost 10 bases, and 9 bases lay between the germline ends. The CDR3 contains 11 residues. Germline CDR1 and CDR2: SGHAT and FQNNGV. CDR3 in amino acids: CASSRSEEQFF. DNA for the CDR3: TGTGCCAGCAGCCGTAGCGAAGAGCAGTTCTTC.

CDR3 residues: CASSVLQGTNTGELFF. The CDR3 nucleotides read TGTGCCAGCAGCGTATTACAGGGTACGAACACCGGGGAGCTGTTTTTT. The V gene is TRBV9, the J gene TRBJ2-2; a possible D gene is TRBD1 (6 bases). The CDR3 has 16 residues. Germline CDR1 and CDR2: SGDLS and YYNGEE. Trimming stripped 1 base from V and 0 bases from J, with 10 bases between. The whole variable domain, remainder taken from reference TRBV9 and TRBJ2-2, is DSGVTQTPKHLITATGQRVTLRCSPRSGDLSVYWYQQSLDQGLQFLIQYYNGEERAKGNILERFSAQQFPDLHSELNLSSLELGDSALYFCASSVLQGTNTGELFFGEGSRLTVL.

This chain uses TRBV7-9 with TRBJ2-1, with TRBD1 matching 12 bases. Trimming at V came to 6 bases and at J to 12 bases, leaving 15 bases not matched to a gene. Germline loops: CDR1 SEHNR, CDR2 FQNEAQ (reference sequence). CDR3 length: 16 amino acids. CDR3 residues: CASSSSGTGGFRGQFF. The CDR3 nucleotides read TGTGCCAGCAGTTCCTCCGGGACAGGGGGCTTTAGAGGGCAGTTCTTC.

This chain uses TRBV25-1 with TRBJ2-7; D may be TRBD2 (5 bases). Germline CDR1 reads MGHDK; CDR2 reads SYGVNS. V was trimmed by 4 bases and J by 2 bases, leaving 12 bases between them. This CDR3 comprises 14 residues. The CDR3 DNA is TGTGCCAGCAGTGGTATGGACGGGGCCTACGAGCAGTACTTC. It specifies CASSGMDGAYEQYF.

The chain carries TRBV6-6 and TRBJ2-7; 10 positions agree with TRBD2. J was trimmed by 5 bases and V by 6 bases; bases with no gene match: 7. This CDR3 spans 14 amino acids. Germline values: CDR1 MNHNY, CDR2 SVGAGI (reference sequence). In DNA form, the CDR3 reads TGTGCCAGCAGGGCCGGAGCGGGGGGGCACGAGCAGTACTTC. Its translation is CASRAGAGGHEQYF.

V gene TRBV15 combines with J gene TRBJ2-3; D might be TRBD2 (5 bases). V was cut by 0 bases and J by 6 bases, with 7 bases left in between. Germline assignment: CDR1 LNHNV and CDR2 YYDKDF (reference sequence). The CDR3 sequence is 13 residues long. This CDR3 is CATSRERRDTQYF. DNA for the CDR3: TGTGCCACCAGCAGAGAAAGGAGGGATACGCAGTATTTT.

The chain uses TRBV6-6 and TRBJ1-1, with 8 bases matching TRBD1. V lost 4 bases to trimming and J lost 4 bases; unmatched junction nucleotides: 5. There are 14 residues in the CDR3. Germline CDR1 is MNHNY and CDR2 is SVGAGI (reference sequence). CDR3 in DNA: TGTGCCAGCAGTTCCGGACAGGGAGTCACTGAAGCTTTCTTT. It translates to CASSSGQGVTEAFF.

The chain links TRBV27 to TRBJ2-2, with D possibly TRBD2 on 7 matching bases. The germline gives CDR1 MNHEY, CDR2 SMNVEV (reference sequence). The V end lost 5 bases, the J end lost 4 bases, and 20 bases lay between the germline ends. The CDR3 is made up of 17 amino acids. CDR3 sequence: CASSPVKGGGFTGELFF. The DNA of the CDR3 is TGTGCCAGCAGTCCTGTAAAGGGCGGGGGCTTCACCGGGGAGCTGTTTTTT.

V and J are TRBV6-6 and TRBJ1-4; D is unclear. Germline V gives CDR1 MNHNY, CDR2 SVGAGI (reference sequence). The V and J ends lost 7 bases and 3 bases respectively, with 9 bases between them. The CDR3 covers 13 residues. The CDR3 here is CASNQISNEKLFF. DNA of the CDR3: TGTGCCAGCAACCAGATATCTAATGAAAAACTGTTTTTT.

The rearrangement uses TRBV14 and TRBJ2-7; 8 bases are shared with TRBD1. Germline lookup yields CDR1 SGHDN and CDR2 FVKESK. The CDR3 sequence is 12 residues long. Trimming removed 10 bases from V and 5 bases from J; junction bases left unmatched: 7. CDR3 amino acids: CAKTGEGNEQYF. The CDR3 DNA follows: TGTGCCAAGACAGGGGAAGGAAACGAGCAGTACTTC.

The rearrangement joins TRBV5-4 to TRBJ1-2; TRBD1 matches 7 bases. The junction had 14 bases not matched to a gene; V was cut back by 8 bases and J by 7 bases. Per germline, CDR1 SGHNT and CDR2 YYREEE (reference sequence). CDR3 length equals 14 residues. Written as DNA, the CDR3 is TGTGCCAGTAGTAGGTATGACAGGGAAACTGGCTACACCTTC. It specifies CASSRYDRETGYTF.

This chain joins TRBV5-1 and TRBJ2-7, with D perhaps TRBD1 (6 bases). Germline CDR1 and CDR2: SGHRS and YFSETQ. Trimming took 5 bases from V and 5 from J, leaving 14 bases between them. The CDR3 extends over 13 amino acids. CDR3 protein: CASRFGGQDEQYF. DNA of the CDR3: TGCGCCAGCAGATTTGGGGGCCAGGACGAGCAGTACTTC. Drawing the rest from reference TRBV5-1 and TRBJ2-7, the complete variable domain is KAGVTQTPRYLIKTRGQQVTLSCSPISGHRSVSWYQQTPGQGLQFLFEYFSETQRNKGNFPGRFSGRQFSNSRSEMNVSTLELGDSALYLCASRFGGQDEQYFGPGTRLTVT.

The rearrangement uses TRBV5-1 and TRBJ2-3, with TRBD1 identical over 9 bases. Germline loops: CDR1 SGHRS, CDR2 YFSETQ. Trimming took 3 bases from V and 3 from J; bases not matched to a gene: 5. There are 15 residues in the CDR3. CDR3: CASSSGQGRTDTQYF. The CDR3 bases are TGCGCCAGCAGCTCGGGACAGGGAAGAACAGATACGCAGTATTTT.

The table lists this clone with many counts. The chain's CDR3 is CASSLIRGRNEKLFF. CDR3 DNA: TGTGCCAGCAGCTTAATCAGGGGGCGGAATGAAAAACTGTTTTTT. This chain connects TRBV7-2 to TRBJ1-4; 8 positions match TRBD1. Per the germline V gene, CDR1 is SGHTA and CDR2 is FQGNSA. V lost 2 bases to trimming and J lost 5 bases; unmatched junction nucleotides: 4. The CDR3 runs 15 residues. The variable domain in full, completed from reference TRBV7-2 and TRBJ1-4, reads GAGVSQSPSNKVTEKGKDVELRCDPISGHTALYWYRQSLGQGLEFLIYFQGNSAPDKSGLPSDRFSAERTGGSVSTLTIQRTQQEDSAVYLCASSLIRGRNEKLFFGSGTQLSVL.

The chain employs TRBV29-1 and TRBJ2-7; the match to TRBD1 covers 8 bases. The CDR3 is made up of 14 amino acids. Germline CDR1 is SQVTM and CDR2 is ANQGSEA. V trimming: 4 bases; J trimming: 5 bases; junction bases outside the gene matches: 10. This chain's CDR3 is CSVGRQGWKNEQYF. Written as DNA, the CDR3 is TGCAGCGTTGGGAGACAGGGGTGGAAGAACGAGCAGTACTTC.

The chain joins TRBV10-3 to TRBJ1-2; 7 bases line up with TRBD1. Germline V lookup: CDR1 ENHRY, CDR2 SYGVKD. The CDR3 is 14 residues long. The V gene end was trimmed by 6 bases and the J gene end by 5 bases; junction bases not matched to a gene: 9. The CDR3 sequence is CAISRTGTSYGYTF. DNA of the CDR3: TGTGCCATCAGCCGGACAGGCACCTCATATGGCTACACCTTC.

This clone was found a few times. CDR3 bases: TGTGCCAGCTTAGCTGCGACCAACCGTAATTCACCCCTCCACTTT. Protein sequence: CASLAATNRNSPLHF. The chain uses TRBV5-6 and TRBJ1-6; no clear D gene. V lost 7 bases and J lost 6, with 17 bases in between. Germline values: CDR1 SGHDT, CDR2 YYEEEE. The CDR3 extends over 15 amino acids.

This sequence joins TRBV5-1 and TRBJ2-5, with unresolved D. The CDR3 extends over 13 amino acids. Deletions cut 0 bases from V and 3 bases from J, with 6 bases between. Germline V gene data show CDR1 as SGHRS and CDR2 as YFSETQ. Here the CDR3 reads CASSLDPEETQYF. CDR3 bases: TGCGCCAGCAGCTTGGATCCAGAAGAGACCCAGTACTTC.

This rearrangement joins TRBV28 to TRBJ1-2; tentatively, D is TRBD1 (6 bases). In germline, CDR1 is MDHEN, CDR2 SYDVKM. V was pared by 1 base and J by 5 bases, with 11 bases between. There are 14 residues in the CDR3. The CDR3 here is CASSLSAGVYGYTF. CDR3 DNA: TGTGCCAGCAGTTTATCCGCAGGGGTTTATGGCTACACCTTC.

The V and J genes are TRBV6-4 and TRBJ2-3; TRBD2 agrees at 7 bases. V dropped 2 bases and J dropped 5; count of bases not matched to a gene: 4. The CDR3 sequence is 14 residues long. Germline-derived CDR1 and CDR2 are MRHNA and SNTAGT. The chain's CDR3 is CASSDRGGGDTQYF. Here the CDR3 DNA reads TGTGCCAGCAGTGACAGGGGCGGGGGAGATACGCAGTATTTT.

J is TRBJ2-4 and V is TRBV28; tentatively, D is TRBD2 (5 bases). Trimming cost V 2 bases and J 8 bases, with 13 bases left between them. The CDR3 extends over 14 amino acids. Germline V lookup: CDR1 MDHEN, CDR2 SYDVKM. CDR3 residues: CASSLERPRDIQYF. The CDR3 DNA reads as TGTGCCAGCAGTTTAGAGCGGCCAAGGGACATTCAGTACTTC.

The chain combines TRBV5-1 with TRBJ2-5; 9 positions agree with TRBD2. CDR3 length: 15 residues. V was clipped by 3 bases and J by 5 bases; unmatched bases: 8. The germline CDR1 and CDR2 sequences are SGHRS and YFSETQ. The CDR3 coding sequence is TGCGCCAGCAGCTGGGGAGCGGGGGGACGGGAGACCCAGTACTTC. This translates into CASSWGAGGRETQYF.

This chain joins TRBV7-2 and TRBJ1-2; D is unresolved. Trimming stripped 6 bases from V and 2 bases from J, with 16 bases between. The CDR3 is 15 residues long. Germline-derived CDR1 and CDR2 are SGHTA and FQGNSA. CDR3 sequence (DNA): TGTGCCAGCAGTCCCGGCGGCGGGGTGAACTATGGCTACACCTTC. It yields the protein CASSPGGGVNYGYTF.

In this sample, this clone turned up a few times. The same CDR3 can be traced to other DNA sequences in this sample. This chain uses TRBV7-2 with TRBJ1-5, with a tentative D call TRBD1 (5 bases). V shed 6 bases and J shed 2 bases, with 11 bases lying between them. The CDR3 spans 14 residues. Germline V gene lookup returns CDR1 SGHTA and CDR2 FQGNSA. In DNA form, the CDR3 reads TGTGCCAGCAGTCCCGGGGGGGGCAATCAGCCCCAGCATTTT. This codes for CASSPGGGNQPQHF.

The chain uses TRBV19 and TRBJ2-5; D gene uncertain. Per the germline V gene, CDR1 is LNHDA and CDR2 is SQIVND (reference sequence). Trimming took off 1 base at V and 5 bases at J, with 5 bases between the two ends. The CDR3 runs to 12 residues. The CDR3 nucleotides are TGTGCCAGTAGTATAGGGCCGGAGACCCAGTACTTC. This translates into CASSIGPETQYF.